The T cell receptor (beta chain) under discussion was sequenced for a study of blood T cells in healthy people across ages. The authors ran a second PCR of roughly 6 to 12 cycles using a sample-barcoded 5' primer and a J-beta primer mix. TCRdb re-analysed the 5' RACE reads in MiXCR, keeping a single row per CDR3 protein. The sample yields more than 700,000 distinct CDR3 sequences, 40% to 65% seen once. V was clipped by 4 bases and J by 11 bases; unmatched bases: 18. The CDR3 totals 16 residues. The germline V gene encodes CDR1 LGHNA and CDR2 YNFKEQ. The receptor was isolated from a man aged 80 or over in good health. This chain connects TRBV4-2 to TRBJ2-5; 8 positions agree with TRBD2. The source material was blood. CDR3 loop: CASSLEAGASYNEQYF. CDR3 coding DNA: TGTGCCAGCAGCCTAGAAGCGGGAGCGAGCTACAATGAGCAGTACTTC.